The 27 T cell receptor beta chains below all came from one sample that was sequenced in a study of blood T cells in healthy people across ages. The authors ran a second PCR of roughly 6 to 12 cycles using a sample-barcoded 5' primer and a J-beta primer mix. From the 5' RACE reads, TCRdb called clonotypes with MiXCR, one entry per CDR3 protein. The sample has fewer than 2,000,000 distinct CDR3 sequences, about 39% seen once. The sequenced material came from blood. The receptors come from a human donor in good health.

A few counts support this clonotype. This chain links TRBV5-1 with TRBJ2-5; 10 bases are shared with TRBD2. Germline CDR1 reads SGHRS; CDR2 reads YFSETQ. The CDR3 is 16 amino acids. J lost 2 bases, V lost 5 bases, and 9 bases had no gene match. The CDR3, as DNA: TGCGCCAGCAGGGGGGCTAGCGGGAGTCGACAAGAGACCCAGTACTTC. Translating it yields CASRGASGSRQETQYF.

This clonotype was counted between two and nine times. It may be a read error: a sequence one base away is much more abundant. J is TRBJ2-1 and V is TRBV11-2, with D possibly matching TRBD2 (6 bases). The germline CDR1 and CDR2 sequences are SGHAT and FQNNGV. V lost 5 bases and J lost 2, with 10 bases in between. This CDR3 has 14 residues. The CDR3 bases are TGTGCCAGCAGCGGGGGGAGCCCCTACAATGAGCAGTTCTTC. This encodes CASSGGSPYNEQFF.

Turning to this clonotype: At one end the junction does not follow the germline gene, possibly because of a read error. CDR3: CGVGGRGTGRGYTF. The CDR3 DNA reads as TGCGGCGTTGGAGGTCGCGGGACAGGCCGGGGCTACACCTTC. The V call is TRBV29-1, the J call TRBJ1-2; 8 positions match TRBD1. The length of the CDR3 is 14 residues. Germline CDR1 is SQVTM and CDR2 is ANQGSEA.

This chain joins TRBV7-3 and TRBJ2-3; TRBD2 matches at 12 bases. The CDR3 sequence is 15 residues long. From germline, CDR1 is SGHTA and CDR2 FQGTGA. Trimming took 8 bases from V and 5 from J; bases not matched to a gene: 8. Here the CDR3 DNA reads TGTGCCAGCTCGGCTAGCGGGGGGGCAAGAGATACGCAGTATTTT. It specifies CASSASGGARDTQYF.

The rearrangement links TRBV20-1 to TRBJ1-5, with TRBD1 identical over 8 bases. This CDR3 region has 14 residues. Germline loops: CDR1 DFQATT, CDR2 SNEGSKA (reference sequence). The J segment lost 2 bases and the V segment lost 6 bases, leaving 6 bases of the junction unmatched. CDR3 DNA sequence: TGCAGTGCCCAAGACAGGGGACGCAATCAGCCCCAGCATTTT. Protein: CSAQDRGRNQPQHF.

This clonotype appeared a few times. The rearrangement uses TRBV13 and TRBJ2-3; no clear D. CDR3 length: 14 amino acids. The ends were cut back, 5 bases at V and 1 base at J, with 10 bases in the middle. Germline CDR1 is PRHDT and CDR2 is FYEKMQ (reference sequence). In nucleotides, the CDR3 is TGTGCCAGCAGCCATAGTTCTCGCACAGATACGCAGTATTTT. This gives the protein CASSHSSRTDTQYF.

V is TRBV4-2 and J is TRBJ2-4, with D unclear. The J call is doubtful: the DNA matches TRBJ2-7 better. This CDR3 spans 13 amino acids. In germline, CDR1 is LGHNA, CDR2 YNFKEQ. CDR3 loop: CASSQVLQSEQYF. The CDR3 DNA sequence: TGTGCCAGCAGCCAAGTTCTACAGTCCGAGCAGTACTTC.

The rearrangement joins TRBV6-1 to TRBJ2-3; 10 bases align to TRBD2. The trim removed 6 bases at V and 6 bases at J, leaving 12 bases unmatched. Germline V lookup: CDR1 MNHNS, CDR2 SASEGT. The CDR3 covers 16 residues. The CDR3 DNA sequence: TGTGCCAGCAGCGGTATTTTAGCGGGGGGAACGGATACGCAGTATTTT. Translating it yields CASSGILAGGTDTQYF.

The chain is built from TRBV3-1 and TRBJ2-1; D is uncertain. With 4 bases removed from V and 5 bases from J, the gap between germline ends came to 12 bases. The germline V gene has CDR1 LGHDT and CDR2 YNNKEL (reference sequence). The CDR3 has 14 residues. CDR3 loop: CASSPVSTHNEQFF. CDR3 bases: TGTGCCAGCAGCCCGGTGTCAACCCACAATGAGCAGTTCTTC.

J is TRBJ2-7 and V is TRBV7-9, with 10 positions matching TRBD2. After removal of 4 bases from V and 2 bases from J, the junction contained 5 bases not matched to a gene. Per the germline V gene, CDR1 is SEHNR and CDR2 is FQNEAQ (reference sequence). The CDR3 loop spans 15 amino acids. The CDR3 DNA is TGTGCCAGCAGCTCCCCTAGCGGGGGAGCCTACGAGCAGTACTTC. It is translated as CASSSPSGGAYEQYF. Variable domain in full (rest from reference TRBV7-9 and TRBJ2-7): DTGVSQNPRHKITKRGQNVTFRCDPISEHNRLYWYRQTLGQGPEFLTYFQNEAQLEKSRLLSDRFSAERPKGSFSTLEIQRTEQGDSAMYLCASSSPSGGAYEQYFGPGTRLTVT.

The CDR3 reads CASSLQQGQADTQYF. The CDR3 DNA is TGTGCCAGCAGCTTACAACAGGGGCAAGCAGATACGCAGTATTTT. The V call is TRBV7-2, the J call TRBJ2-3; 7 bases are a match to TRBD1. In germline, CDR1 is SGHTA, CDR2 FQGNSA. V gave up 2 bases and J gave up 4 bases; unmatched junction bases: 6. The CDR3 has 15 amino acids. The complete variable domain, with remaining parts taken from reference TRBV7-2 and TRBJ2-3, reads GAGVSQSPSNKVTEKGKDVELRCDPISGHTALYWYRQSLGQGLEFLIYFQGNSAPDKSGLPSDRFSAERTGGSVSTLTIQRTQQEDSAVYLCASSLQQGQADTQYFGPGTRLTVL.

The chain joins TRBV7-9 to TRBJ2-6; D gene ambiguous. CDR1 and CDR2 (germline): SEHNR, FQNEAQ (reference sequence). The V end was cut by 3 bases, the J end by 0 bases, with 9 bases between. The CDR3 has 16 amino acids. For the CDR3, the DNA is TGTGCCAGCAGCTTTGGGCCCGTCTCTGGGGCCAACGTCCTGACTTTC. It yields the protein CASSFGPVSGANVLTF.

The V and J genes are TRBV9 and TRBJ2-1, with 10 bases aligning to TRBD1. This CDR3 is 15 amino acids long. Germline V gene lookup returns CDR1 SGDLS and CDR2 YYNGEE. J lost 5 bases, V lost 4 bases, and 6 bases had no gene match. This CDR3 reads CASSTGQGGHNEQFF. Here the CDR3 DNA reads TGTGCCAGCAGCACTGGACAGGGGGGCCACAATGAGCAGTTCTTC. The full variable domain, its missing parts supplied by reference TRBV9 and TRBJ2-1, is DSGVTQTPKHLITATGQRVTLRCSPRSGDLSVYWYQQSLDQGLQFLIQYYNGEERAKGNILERFSAQQFPDLHSELNLSSLELGDSALYFCASSTGQGGHNEQFFGPGTRLTVL.

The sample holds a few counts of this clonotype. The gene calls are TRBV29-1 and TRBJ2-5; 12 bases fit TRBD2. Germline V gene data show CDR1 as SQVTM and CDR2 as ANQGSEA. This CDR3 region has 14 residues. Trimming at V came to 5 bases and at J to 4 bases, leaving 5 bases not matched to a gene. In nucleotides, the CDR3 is TGCAGCGTTTCTAGCGGGGGGGCCCTAGAGACCCAGTACTTC. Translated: CSVSSGGALETQYF.

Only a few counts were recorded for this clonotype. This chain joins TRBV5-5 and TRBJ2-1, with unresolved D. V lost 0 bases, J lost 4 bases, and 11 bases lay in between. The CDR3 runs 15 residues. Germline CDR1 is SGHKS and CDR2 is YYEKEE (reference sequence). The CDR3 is CASSLVSNQYNEQFF. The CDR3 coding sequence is TGTGCCAGCAGCTTGGTATCGAACCAGTACAATGAGCAGTTCTTC.

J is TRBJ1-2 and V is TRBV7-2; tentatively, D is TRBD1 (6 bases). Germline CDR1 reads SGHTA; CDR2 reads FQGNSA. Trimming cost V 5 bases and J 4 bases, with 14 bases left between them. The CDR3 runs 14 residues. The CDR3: CASSLQSGAYGYTF. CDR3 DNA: TGTGCCAGCAGCCTGCAATCGGGGGCCTATGGCTACACCTTC. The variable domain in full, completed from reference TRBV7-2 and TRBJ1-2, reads GAGVSQSPSNKVTEKGKDVELRCDPISGHTALYWYRQSLGQGLEFLIYFQGNSAPDKSGLPSDRFSAERTGGSVSTLTIQRTQQEDSAVYLCASSLQSGAYGYTFGSGTRLTVV.

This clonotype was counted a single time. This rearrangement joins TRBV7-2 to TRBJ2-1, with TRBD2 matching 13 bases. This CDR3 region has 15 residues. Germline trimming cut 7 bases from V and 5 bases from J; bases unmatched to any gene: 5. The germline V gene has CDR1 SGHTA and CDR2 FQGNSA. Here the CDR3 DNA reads TGTGCCAGCAAGAAAGGACTAGCGGGGGACAATGAGCAGTTCTTC. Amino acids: CASKKGLAGDNEQFF.

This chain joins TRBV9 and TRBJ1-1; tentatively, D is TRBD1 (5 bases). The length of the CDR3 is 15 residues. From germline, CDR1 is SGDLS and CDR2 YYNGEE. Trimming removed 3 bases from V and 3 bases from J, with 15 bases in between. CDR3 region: CASSGTGTSDTEAFF. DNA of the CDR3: TGTGCCAGCAGCGGAACCGGGACCTCCGACACTGAAGCTTTCTTT.

The CDR3 reads CASSPGNFGEQYF. The CDR3 DNA follows: TGTGCCAGCTCACCTGGGAATTTCGGCGAGCAGTACTTC. The chain joins TRBV18 to TRBJ2-7; D remains unclear. V lost 3 bases and J 6 bases, leaving 12 bases between the germline ends. The germline V gene has CDR1 KGHSH and CDR2 LQKENI. The length of the CDR3 is 13 residues.

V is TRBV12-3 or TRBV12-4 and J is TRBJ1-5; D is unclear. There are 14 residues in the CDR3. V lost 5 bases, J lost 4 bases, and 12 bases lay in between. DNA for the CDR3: TGTGCCAGCAGTCGACCAGGTCAGAATCAGCCCCAGCATTTT. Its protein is CASSRPGQNQPQHF.

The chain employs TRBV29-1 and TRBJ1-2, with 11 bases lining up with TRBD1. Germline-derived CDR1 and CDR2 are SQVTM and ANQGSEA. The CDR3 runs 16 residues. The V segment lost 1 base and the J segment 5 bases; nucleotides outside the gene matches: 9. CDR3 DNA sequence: TGCAGCGTTGAAGCAGCGGGACAGGGGGGAGTTTATGGCTACACCTTC. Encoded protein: CSVEAAGQGGVYGYTF.

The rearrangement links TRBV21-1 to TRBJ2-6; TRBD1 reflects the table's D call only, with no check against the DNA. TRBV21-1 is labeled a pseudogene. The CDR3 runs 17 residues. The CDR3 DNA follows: TGTGCCAGCAGCCCGTTGGACAGGGTTTCCGGGGCCAACGTCCTGACTTTC. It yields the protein CASSPLDRVSGANVLTF.

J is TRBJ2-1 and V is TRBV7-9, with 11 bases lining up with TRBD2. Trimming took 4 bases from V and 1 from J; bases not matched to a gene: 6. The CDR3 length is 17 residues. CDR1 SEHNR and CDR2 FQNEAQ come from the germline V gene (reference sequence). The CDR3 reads CASSSPRTSGSYNEQFF. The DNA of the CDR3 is TGTGCCAGCAGCTCCCCGAGGACTAGCGGGTCCTACAATGAGCAGTTCTTC.

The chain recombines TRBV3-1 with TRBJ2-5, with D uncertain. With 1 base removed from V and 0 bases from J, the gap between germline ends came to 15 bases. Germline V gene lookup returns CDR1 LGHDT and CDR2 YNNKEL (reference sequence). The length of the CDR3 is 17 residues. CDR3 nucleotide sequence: TGTGCCAGCAGCCAAGCTGGCGAGGTGTTTTACCAAGAGACCCAGTACTTC. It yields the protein CASSQAGEVFYQETQYF.

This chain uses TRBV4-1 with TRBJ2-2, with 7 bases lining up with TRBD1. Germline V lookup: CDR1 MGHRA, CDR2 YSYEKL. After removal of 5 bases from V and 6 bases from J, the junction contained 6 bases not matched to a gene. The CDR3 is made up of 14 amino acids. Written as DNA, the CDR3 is TGCGCCAGCAGCGCCCGACAGGGTTCCGGGGAGCTGTTTTTT. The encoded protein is CASSARQGSGELFF.

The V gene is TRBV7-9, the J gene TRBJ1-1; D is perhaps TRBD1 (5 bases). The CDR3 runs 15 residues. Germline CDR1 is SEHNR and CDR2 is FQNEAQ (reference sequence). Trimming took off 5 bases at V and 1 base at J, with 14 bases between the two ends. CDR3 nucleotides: TGTGCCAGCAGCCCTTCTGACAGCTGGAACACTGAAGCTTTCTTT. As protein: CASSPSDSWNTEAFF.

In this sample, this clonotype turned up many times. This CDR3 reads CASSLSPGTKTYEQYF. CDR3 sequence (DNA): TGTGCCAGCAGCTTATCCCCCGGGACTAAAACCTACGAGCAGTACTTC. The chain carries TRBV7-9 and TRBJ2-7, with 7 bases that match TRBD2. V was pared by 2 bases and J by 2 bases, with 9 bases of the junction left unmatched. The CDR3 is 16 residues long. Per the germline V gene, CDR1 is SEHNR and CDR2 is FQNEAQ (reference sequence).